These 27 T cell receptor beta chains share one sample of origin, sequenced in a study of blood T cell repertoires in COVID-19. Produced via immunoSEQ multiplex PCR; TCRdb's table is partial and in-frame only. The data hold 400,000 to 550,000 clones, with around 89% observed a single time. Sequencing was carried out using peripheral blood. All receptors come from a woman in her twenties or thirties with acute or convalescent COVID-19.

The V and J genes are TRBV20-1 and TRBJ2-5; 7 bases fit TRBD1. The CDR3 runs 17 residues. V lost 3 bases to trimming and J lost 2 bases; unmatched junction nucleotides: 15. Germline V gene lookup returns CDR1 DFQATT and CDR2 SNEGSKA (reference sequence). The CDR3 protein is CSASGNPDRPFQETQYF. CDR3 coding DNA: TGCAGTGCTAGTGGTAACCCGGACAGGCCATTTCAAGAGACCCAGTACTTC.

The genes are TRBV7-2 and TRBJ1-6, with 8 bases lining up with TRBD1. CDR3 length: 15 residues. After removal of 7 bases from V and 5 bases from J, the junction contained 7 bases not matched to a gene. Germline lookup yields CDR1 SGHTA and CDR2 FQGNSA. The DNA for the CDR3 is TGTGCCAGCACCCCAGGGGGCAGGAATAATTCACCCCTCCACTTT. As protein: CASTPGGRNNSPLHF.

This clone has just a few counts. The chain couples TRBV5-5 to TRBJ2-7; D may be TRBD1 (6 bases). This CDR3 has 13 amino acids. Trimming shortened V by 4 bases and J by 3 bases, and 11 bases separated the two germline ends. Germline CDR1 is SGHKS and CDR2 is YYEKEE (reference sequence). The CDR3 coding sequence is TGTGCCAGCAGCGGAGGACAGCGCTACGAGCAGTACTTC. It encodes CASSGGQRYEQYF.

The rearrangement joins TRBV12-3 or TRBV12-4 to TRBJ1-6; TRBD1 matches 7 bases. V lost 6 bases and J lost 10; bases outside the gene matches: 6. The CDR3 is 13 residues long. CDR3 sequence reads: CASSLPGQSPLHF. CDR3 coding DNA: TGTGCCAGCAGCCTTCCGGGACAGTCACCCCTCCACTTT.

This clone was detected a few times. The CDR3: CASSNGGAYEQYF. CDR3 bases: TGTGCCAGCAGTAACGGCGGGGCCTACGAGCAGTACTTC. The chain recombines TRBV2 with TRBJ2-7; D possibly corresponds to TRBD2 (6 bases). CDR1 SNHLY and CDR2 FYNNEI come from the germline V gene. The CDR3 spans 13 residues. Trimming shortened V by 5 bases and J by 2 bases, and 10 bases separated the two germline ends.

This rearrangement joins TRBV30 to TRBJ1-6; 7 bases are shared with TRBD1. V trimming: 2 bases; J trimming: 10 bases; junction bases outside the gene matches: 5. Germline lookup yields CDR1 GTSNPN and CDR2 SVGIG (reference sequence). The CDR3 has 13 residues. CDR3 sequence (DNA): TGTGCCTGGAGTTCGACAGGGAGATCACCCCTCCACTTT. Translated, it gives CAWSSTGRSPLHF.

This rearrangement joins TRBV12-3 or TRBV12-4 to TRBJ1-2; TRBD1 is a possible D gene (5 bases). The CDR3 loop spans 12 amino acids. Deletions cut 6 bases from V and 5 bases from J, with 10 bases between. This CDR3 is CASREAGYGYTF. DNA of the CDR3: TGTGCCAGCAGAGAGGCAGGGTATGGCTACACCTTC.

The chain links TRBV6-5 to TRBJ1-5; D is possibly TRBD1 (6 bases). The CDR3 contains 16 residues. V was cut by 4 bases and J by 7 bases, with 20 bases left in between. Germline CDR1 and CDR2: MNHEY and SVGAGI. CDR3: CASSFTSSGGGQPQHF. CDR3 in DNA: TGTGCCAGCAGTTTCACCTCCTCGGGGGGCGGGCAGCCCCAGCATTTT.

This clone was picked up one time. CDR3: CASSLGGMPDTQYF. CDR3 nucleotides: TGCGCCAGCAGCTTGGGAGGGATGCCAGATACGCAGTATTTT. This chain uses TRBV5-1 with TRBJ2-3; maybe TRBD2 (5 bases). CDR3 length: 14 residues. V gave up 0 bases and J gave up 4 bases, with 9 bases separating them. CDR1 SGHRS and CDR2 YFSETQ come from the germline V gene. Filled out from reference TRBV5-1 and TRBJ2-3, the complete variable domain reads KAGVTQTPRYLIKTRGQQVTLSCSPISGHRSVSWYQQTPGQGLQFLFEYFSETQRNKGNFPGRFSGRQFSNSRSEMNVSTLELGDSALYLCASSLGGMPDTQYFGPGTRLTVL.

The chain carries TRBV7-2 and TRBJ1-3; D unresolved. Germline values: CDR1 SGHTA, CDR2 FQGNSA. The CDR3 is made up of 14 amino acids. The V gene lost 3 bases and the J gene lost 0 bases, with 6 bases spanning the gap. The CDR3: CASSLWSSGNTIYF. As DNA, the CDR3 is TGTGCCAGCAGCTTGTGGAGCTCTGGAAACACCATATATTTT.

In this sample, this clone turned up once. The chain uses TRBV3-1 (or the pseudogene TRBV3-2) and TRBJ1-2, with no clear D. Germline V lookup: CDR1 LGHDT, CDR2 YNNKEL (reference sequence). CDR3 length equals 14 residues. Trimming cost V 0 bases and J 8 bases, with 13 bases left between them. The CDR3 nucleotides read TGTGCCAGCAGCCAAGATTACGAAGGGAGGGGCTACACCTTC. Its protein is CASSQDYEGRGYTF.

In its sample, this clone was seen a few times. The CDR3 here is CASSALDRGLHTGELFF. DNA for the CDR3: TGTGCCAGCAGCGCCCTAGACAGGGGGCTTCACACCGGGGAGCTGTTTTTT. This chain uses TRBV9 with TRBJ2-2; 10 nucleotides agree with TRBD1. Trimming removed 3 bases from V and 3 bases from J; junction bases left unmatched: 8. Per the germline V gene, CDR1 is SGDLS and CDR2 is YYNGEE. This CDR3 spans 17 amino acids.

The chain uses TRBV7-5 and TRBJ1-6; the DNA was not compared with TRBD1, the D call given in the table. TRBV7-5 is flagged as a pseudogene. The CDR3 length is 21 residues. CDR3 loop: CARSRTRKQGKIPLYNSPLHF. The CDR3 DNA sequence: TGTGCCAGAAGCCGCACCCGGAAACAGGGAAAGATACCCCTCTATAATTCACCCCTCCACTTT.

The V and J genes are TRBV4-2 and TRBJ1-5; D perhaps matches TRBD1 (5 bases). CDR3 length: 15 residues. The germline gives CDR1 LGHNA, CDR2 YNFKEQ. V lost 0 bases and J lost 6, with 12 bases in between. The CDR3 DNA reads TGTGCCAGCAGCCAAGAGAGCGGGGGAAGTCAGCCCCAGCATTTT. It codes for CASSQESGGSQPQHF.

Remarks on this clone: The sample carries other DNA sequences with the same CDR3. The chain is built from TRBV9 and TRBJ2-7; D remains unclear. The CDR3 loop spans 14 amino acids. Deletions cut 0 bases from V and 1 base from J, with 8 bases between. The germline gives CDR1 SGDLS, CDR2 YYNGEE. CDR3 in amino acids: CASSVVDTSYEQYF. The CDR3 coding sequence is TGTGCCAGCAGCGTAGTCGACACTTCCTACGAGCAGTACTTC.

CDR3 nucleotide sequence: TGTGCCAGCTCACCAGGGGCTAGCGGCACCATATATTTT. Protein product: CASSPGASGTIYF. The genes are TRBV18 and TRBJ1-3, with D perhaps TRBD1 (5 bases). Germline values: CDR1 KGHSH, CDR2 LQKENI. The V gene lost 2 bases and the J gene lost 9 bases, with 11 bases spanning the gap. The CDR3 sequence is 13 residues long.

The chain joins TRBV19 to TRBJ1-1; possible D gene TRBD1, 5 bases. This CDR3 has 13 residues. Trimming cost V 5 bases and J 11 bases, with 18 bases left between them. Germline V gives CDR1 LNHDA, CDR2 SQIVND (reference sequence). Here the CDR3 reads CASSSPPRGKAFF. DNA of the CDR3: TGTGCCAGTAGTTCTCCACCTCGGGGGAAGGCTTTCTTT.

CDR3 region: CASSGGLADTDTQYF. CDR3 DNA: TGTGCCAGCAGCGGGGGGCTAGCGGACACAGATACGCAGTATTTT. The chain links TRBV7-2 to TRBJ2-3, with D perhaps TRBD2 (7 bases). CDR3 length: 15 amino acids. Germline V CDR1 and CDR2: SGHTA, FQGNSA. Trimming took 5 bases from V and 2 from J, leaving 14 bases between them.

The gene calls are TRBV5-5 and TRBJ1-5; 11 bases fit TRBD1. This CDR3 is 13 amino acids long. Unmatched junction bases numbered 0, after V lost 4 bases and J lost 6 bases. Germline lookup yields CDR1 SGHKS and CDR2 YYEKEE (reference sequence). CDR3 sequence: CASSGQGAQPQHF. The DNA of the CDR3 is TGTGCCAGCAGCGGACAGGGGGCTCAGCCCCAGCATTTT.

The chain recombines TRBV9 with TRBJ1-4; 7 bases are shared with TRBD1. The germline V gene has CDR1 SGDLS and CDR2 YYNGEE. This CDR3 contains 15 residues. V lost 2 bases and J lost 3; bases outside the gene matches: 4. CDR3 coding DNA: TGTGCCAGCAGCGTTGGGGGACAGCCTAATGAAAAACTGTTTTTT. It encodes CASSVGGQPNEKLFF.

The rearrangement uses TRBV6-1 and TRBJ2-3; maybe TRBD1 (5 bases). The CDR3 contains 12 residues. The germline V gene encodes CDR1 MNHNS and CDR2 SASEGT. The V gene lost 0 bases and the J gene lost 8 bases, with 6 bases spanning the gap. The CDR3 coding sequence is TGTGCCAGCAGTGAAGCAAGGGGTACGCAGTATTTT. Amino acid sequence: CASSEARGTQYF.

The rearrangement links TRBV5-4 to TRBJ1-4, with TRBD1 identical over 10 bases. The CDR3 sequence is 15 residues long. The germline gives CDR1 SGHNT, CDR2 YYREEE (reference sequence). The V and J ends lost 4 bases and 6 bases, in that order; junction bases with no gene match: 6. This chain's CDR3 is CASSGPGTGDEKLFF. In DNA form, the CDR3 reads TGTGCCAGCAGCGGCCCCGGGACAGGGGATGAAAAACTGTTTTTT.

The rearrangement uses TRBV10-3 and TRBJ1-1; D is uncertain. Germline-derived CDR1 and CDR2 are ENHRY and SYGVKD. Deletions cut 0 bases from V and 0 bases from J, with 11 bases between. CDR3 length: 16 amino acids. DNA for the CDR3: TGTGCCATCAGTGAGTCGATCGGGATTGTGAACACTGAAGCTTTCTTT. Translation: CAISESIGIVNTEAFF.

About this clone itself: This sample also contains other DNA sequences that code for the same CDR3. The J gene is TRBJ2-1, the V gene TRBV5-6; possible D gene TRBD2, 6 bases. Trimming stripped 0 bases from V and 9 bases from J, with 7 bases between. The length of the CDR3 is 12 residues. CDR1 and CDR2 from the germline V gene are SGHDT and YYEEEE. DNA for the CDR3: TGTGCCAGCAGCTTGGCGGGGGTTGAGCAGTTCTTC. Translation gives CASSLAGVEQFF.

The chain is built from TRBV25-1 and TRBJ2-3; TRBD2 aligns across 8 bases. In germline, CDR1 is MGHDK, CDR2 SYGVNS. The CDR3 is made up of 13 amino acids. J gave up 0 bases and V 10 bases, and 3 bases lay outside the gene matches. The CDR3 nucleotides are TGTGCCACCGGGGGGGGAAGCACAGATACGCAGTATTTT. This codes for CATGGGSTDTQYF.

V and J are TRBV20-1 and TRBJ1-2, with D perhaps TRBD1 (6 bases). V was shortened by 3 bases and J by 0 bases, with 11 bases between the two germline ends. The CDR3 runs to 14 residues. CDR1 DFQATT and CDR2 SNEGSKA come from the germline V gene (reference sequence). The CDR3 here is CSASSTGSNYGYTF. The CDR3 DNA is TGCAGTGCTAGTTCTACAGGGTCTAACTATGGCTACACCTTC.

DNA for the CDR3: TGTGCCAGCAGCGCCATCCCACAGGTTGTCGGGGAGCTGTTTTTT. It encodes CASSAIPQVVGELFF. The chain carries TRBV5-8 and TRBJ2-2; D possibly corresponds to TRBD1 (5 bases). The V gene's germline CDR1 is SGHTS and CDR2 YDEGEE. V was trimmed by 4 bases and J by 7 bases, leaving 17 bases between them. This CDR3 contains 15 residues.